This record concerns one T cell receptor (beta chain) sequence. The data originate from a study of memory CD4+ T cells and cytomegalovirus serostatus. Study-level background: Donors were healthy Belgian adults, 10 or so CMV seropositive and 20 to 30 seronegative.

Single viable CD3+CD4+CD8-CD45RO+ cells were sorted as the memory CD4+ T cells. CMV serostatus came from serum IgG against pp150, pp28, p38, p52. Total CD4+ T cells were enriched by CD4 positive selection. In the source study's methods: Out-of-frame sequences were removed, leaving some 2 million distinct TCRbeta sequences. Sequencing used immunoSEQ multiplex PCR; TCRdb keeps in-frame clones, though not all of them. That table gives V, J and clone size, and the DNA gave D and trimming. This table holds roughly 42,000 clones, about three quarters found once. V was cut by 1 base and J by 4 bases, with 11 bases left in between. CDR1 is MNHEY, CDR2 SMNVEV, per germline (reference sequence). The CDR3 is 15 residues long.

Sequencing was done on a sample of memory CD4+ T cells from blood. The clonotype comes from an adult in good health and CMV-seronegative. The V call is TRBV27, the J call TRBJ2-1; D not certain. The CDR3 nucleotides are TGTGCCAGCAGTTTATATGGCCTACGATACAATGAGCAGTTCTTC. Its translation is CASSLYGLRYNEQFF.